The present TCR beta chain was sequenced within a study of blood T cell repertoires in COVID-19. Produced via immunoSEQ multiplex PCR; TCRdb's table is partial and in-frame only. The sample lists about 170,000 clones, around nine tenths occurring once. This CDR3 is built from 13 residues. V lost 3 bases and J 2 bases, leaving 11 bases between the germline ends. Germline V gene sequence: CDR1 DFQATT, CDR2 SNEGSKA (reference sequence). This clone was seen just once. The sequence was obtained from a man aged 65 to 85 with acute or convalescent COVID-19. The sequenced sample was peripheral blood. This sequence joins TRBV20-1 and TRBJ2-7; perhaps TRBD1 as D (5 bases). The CDR3 bases are TGCAGTGCTAGTCCAGGGTCGGCCTACGAGCAGTACTTC. Translated: CSASPGSAYEQYF.